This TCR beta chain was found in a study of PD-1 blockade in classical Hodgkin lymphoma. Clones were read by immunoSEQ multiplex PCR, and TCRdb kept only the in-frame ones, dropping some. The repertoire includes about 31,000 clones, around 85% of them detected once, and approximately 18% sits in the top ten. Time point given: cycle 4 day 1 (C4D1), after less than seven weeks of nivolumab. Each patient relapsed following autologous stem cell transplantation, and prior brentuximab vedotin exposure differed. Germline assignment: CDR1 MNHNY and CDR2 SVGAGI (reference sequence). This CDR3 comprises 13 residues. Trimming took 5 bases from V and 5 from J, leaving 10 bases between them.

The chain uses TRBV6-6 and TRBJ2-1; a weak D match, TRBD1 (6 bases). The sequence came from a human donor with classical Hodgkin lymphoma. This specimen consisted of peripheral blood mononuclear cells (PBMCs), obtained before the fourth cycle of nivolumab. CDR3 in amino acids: CASSDGQHNEQFF. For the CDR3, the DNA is TGTGCCAGCAGTGACGGACAGCACAATGAGCAGTTCTTC.